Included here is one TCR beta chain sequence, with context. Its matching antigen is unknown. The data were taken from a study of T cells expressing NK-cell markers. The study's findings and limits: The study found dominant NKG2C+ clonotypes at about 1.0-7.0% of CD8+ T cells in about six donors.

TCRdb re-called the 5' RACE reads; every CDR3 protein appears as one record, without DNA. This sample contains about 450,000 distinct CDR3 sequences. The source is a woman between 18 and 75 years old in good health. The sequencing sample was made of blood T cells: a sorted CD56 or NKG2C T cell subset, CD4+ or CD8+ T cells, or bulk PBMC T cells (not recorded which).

CDR3 protein: CATSDLRTGEDEQIF. The gene calls are TRBV24-1 and TRBJ2-1; as DNA is missing, the TRBD1 call by TCRdb cannot be tested. Germline CDR1 reads KGHDR; CDR2 reads SFDVKD. This CDR3 has 15 amino acids.